This T cell receptor beta chain emerged from a study of T-cell memory formation after mild COVID-19. CDR3 length equals 15 residues. Germline lookup yields CDR1 SGDLS and CDR2 YYNGEE. V lost 0 bases to trimming and J lost 4 bases; unmatched junction nucleotides: 5. TCRdb processed the 5' RACE reads anew with MiXCR; each CDR3 protein has one entry. This table holds tens of thousands of distinct CDR3 sequences, over 15% found once. The clonotype was recovered from an adult woman who had mild COVID-19 (a few samples of this study predate the infection). Cell type and time point are not known. Sequenced material: PBMCs or a T cell subset sorted from them (not recorded which). This rearrangement joins TRBV9 to TRBJ2-7; 9 nucleotides agree with TRBD2. The CDR3 coding sequence is TGTGCCAGCAGCGTAGAGACTAGCGGCCTATACGAGCAGTACTTC. Its translation: CASSVETSGLYEQYF.